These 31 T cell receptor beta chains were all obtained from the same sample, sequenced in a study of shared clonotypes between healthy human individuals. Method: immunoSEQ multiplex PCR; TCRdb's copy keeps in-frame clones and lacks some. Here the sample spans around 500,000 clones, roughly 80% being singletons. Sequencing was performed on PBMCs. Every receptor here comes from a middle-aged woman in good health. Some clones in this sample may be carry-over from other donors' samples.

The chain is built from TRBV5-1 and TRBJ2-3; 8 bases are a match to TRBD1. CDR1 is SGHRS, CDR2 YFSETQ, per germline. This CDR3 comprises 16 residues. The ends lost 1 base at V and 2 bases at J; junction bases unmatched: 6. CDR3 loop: CASSLRTRGPTDTQYF. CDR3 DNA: TGCGCCAGCAGCTTGAGGACCAGGGGGCCCACAGATACGCAGTATTTT.

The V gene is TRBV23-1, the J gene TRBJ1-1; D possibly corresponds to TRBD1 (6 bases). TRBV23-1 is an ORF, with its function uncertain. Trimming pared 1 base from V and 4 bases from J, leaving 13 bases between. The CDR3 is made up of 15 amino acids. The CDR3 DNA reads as TGCGCCAGCAGTCAATGTAGCAGGGGTGCCACTGAAGCTTTCTTT. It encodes CASSQCSRGATEAFF.

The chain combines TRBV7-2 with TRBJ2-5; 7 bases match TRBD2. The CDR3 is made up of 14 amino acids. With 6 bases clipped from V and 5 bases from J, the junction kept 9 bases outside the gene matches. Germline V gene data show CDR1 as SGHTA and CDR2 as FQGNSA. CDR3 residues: CASSWTRGLETQYF. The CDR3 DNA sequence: TGTGCCAGCAGTTGGACTAGGGGCCTTGAGACCCAGTACTTC.

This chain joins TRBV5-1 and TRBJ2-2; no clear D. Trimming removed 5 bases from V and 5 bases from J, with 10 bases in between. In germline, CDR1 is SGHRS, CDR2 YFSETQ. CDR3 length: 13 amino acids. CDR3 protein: CASRPLGTGELFF. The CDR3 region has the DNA TGCGCCAGCAGGCCTCTCGGGACCGGGGAGCTGTTTTTT.

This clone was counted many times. CDR3 in DNA: TGTGCCTGGAGGACGTCGGGACAAAGGCTGACCCAGTACTTC. Protein product: CAWRTSGQRLTQYF. The chain joins TRBV30 to TRBJ2-5, with D maybe TRBD1 (6 bases). The CDR3 consists of 14 residues. The ends were cut back, 3 bases at V and 7 bases at J, with 18 bases in the middle. CDR1 is GTSNPN, CDR2 SVGIG, per germline (reference sequence).

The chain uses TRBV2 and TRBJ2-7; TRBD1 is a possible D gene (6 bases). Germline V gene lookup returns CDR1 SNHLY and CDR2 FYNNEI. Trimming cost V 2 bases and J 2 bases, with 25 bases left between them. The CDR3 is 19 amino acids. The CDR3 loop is CASSESYGSGQGNAYEQYF. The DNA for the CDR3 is TGTGCCAGCAGTGAAAGTTACGGTTCCGGGCAGGGGAACGCCTACGAGCAGTACTTC.

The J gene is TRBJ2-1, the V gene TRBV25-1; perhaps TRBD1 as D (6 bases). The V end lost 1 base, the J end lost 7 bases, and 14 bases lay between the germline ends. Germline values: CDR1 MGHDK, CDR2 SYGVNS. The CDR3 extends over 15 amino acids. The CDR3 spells CASSEFKGVYNEQFF. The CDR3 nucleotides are TGTGCCAGCAGTGAATTCAAGGGGGTGTATAATGAGCAGTTCTTC.

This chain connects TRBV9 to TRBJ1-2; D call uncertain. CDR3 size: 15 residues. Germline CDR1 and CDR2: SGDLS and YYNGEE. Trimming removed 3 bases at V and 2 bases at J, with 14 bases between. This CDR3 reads CASSGSRSFNYGYTF. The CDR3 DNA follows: TGTGCCAGCAGCGGTTCCCGGAGCTTCAACTATGGCTACACCTTC. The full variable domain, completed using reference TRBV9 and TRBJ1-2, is DSGVTQTPKHLITATGQRVTLRCSPRSGDLSVYWYQQSLDQGLQFLIQYYNGEERAKGNILERFSAQQFPDLHSELNLSSLELGDSALYFCASSGSRSFNYGYTFGSGTRLTVV.

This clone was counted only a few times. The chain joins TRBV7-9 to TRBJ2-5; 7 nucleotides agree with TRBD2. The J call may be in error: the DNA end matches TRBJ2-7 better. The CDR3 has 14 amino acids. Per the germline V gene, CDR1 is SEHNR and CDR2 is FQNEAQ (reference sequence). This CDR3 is CASTGGGRVYEQYF. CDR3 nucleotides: TGTGCCAGCACCGGAGGTGGGAGGGTCTACGAGCAGTACTTC.

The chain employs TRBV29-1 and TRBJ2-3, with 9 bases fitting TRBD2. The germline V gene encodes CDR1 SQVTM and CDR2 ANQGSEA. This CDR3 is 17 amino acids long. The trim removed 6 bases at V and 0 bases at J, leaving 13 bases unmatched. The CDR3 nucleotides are TGCAGCGTAGCAAGAACCAGGACTAGCGACAGCACAGATACGCAGTATTTT. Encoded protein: CSVARTRTSDSTDTQYF.

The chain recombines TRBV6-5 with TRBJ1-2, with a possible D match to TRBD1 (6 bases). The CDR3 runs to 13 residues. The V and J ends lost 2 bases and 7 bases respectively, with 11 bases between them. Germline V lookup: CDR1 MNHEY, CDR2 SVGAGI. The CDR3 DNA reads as TGTGCCAGCAGTTACGGGCAGGGGCTTGGCTACACCTTC. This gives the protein CASSYGQGLGYTF.

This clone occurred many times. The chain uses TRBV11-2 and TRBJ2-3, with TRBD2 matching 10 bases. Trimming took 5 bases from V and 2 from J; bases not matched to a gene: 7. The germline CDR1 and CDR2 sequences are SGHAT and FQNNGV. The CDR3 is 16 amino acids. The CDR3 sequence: CASSVLLAGHTDTQYF. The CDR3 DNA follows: TGTGCCAGCAGCGTTCTACTAGCGGGACACACAGATACGCAGTATTTT.

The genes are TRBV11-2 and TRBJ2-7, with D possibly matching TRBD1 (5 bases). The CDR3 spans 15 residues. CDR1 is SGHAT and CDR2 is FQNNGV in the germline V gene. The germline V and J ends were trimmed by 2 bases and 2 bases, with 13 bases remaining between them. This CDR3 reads CASSLNPTGTYEQYF. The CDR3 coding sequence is TGTGCCAGCAGCTTAAACCCCACAGGAACCTACGAGCAGTACTTC.

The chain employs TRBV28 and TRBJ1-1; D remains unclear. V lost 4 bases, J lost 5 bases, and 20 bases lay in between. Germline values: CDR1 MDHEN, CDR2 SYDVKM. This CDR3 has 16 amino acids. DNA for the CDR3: TGTGCCAGCAGTTCACTCCTGGGTGGGGAAGGGACTGAAGCTTTCTTT. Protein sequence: CASSSLLGGEGTEAFF.

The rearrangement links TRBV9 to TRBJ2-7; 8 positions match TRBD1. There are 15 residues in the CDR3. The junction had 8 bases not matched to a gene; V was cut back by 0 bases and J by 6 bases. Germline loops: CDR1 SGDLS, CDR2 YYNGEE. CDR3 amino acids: CASSVDAGGFSEQYF. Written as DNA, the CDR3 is TGTGCCAGCAGCGTAGATGCAGGGGGCTTCAGCGAGCAGTACTTC.

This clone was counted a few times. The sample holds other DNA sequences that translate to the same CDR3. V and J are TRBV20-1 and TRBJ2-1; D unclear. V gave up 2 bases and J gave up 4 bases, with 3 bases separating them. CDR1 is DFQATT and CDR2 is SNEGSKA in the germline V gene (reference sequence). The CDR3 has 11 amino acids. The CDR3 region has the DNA TGCAGTGCTAGACGATACAATGAGCAGTTCTTC. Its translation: CSARRYNEQFF.

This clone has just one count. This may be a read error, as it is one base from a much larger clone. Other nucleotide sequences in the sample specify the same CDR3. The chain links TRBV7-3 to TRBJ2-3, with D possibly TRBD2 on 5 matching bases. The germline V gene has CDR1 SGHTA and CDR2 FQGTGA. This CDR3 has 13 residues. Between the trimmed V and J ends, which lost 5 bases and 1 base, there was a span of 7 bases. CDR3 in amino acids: CASSPRGTDTQYF. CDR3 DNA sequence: TGTGCCAGCAGCCCGCGGGGCACAGATACGCAGTATTTT.

DNA of the CDR3: TGTGCCAGCAGCGTAACGACCCGTCTGAGAGGAGATACGCAGTATTTT. Protein product: CASSVTTRLRGDTQYF. The chain has TRBV9 and TRBJ2-3; D ambiguous. Deletions cut 1 base from V and 5 bases from J, with 17 bases between. The CDR3 contains 16 residues. From germline, CDR1 is SGDLS and CDR2 YYNGEE.

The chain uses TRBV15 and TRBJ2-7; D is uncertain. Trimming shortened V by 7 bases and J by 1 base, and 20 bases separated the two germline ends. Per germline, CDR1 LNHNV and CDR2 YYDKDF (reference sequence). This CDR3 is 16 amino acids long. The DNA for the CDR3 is TGTGCCACCATTTGGCCCCGGGCAGAGACATCCTACGAGCAGTACTTC. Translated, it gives CATIWPRAETSYEQYF.

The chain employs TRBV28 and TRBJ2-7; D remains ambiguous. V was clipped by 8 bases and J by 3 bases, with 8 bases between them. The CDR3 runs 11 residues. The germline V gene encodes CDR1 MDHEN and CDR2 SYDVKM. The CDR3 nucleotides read TGTGCCAGCGCAACCAACTACGAGCAGTACTTC. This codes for CASATNYEQYF.

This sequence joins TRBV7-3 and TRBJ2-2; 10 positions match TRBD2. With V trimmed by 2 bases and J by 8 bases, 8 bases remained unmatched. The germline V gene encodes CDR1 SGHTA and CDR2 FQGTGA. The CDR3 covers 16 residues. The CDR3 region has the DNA TGTGCCAGCAGCTTATTTGGCCGGACTAGCGGAGGGGAGCTGTTTTTT. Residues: CASSLFGRTSGGELFF.

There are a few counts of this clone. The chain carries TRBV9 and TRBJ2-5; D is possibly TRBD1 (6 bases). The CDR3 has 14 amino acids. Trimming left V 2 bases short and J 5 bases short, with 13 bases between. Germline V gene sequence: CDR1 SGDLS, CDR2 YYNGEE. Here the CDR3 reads CASSVSSGDETQYF. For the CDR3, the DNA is TGTGCCAGCAGCGTTTCGTCAGGGGACGAGACCCAGTACTTC.

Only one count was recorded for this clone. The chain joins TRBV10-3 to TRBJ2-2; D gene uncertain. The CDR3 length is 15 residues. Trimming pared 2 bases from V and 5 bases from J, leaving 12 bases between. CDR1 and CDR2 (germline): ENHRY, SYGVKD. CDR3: CAISEGNVGTGELFF. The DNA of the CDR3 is TGTGCCATCAGTGAGGGGAACGTGGGAACCGGGGAGCTGTTTTTT.

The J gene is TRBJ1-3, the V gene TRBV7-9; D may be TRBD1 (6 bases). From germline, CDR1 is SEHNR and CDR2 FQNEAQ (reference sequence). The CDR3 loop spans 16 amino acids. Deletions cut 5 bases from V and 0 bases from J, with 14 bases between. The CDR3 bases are TGTGCCAGCAGCCCGAGTGGCAGGGGCTCTGGAAACACCATATATTTT. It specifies CASSPSGRGSGNTIYF. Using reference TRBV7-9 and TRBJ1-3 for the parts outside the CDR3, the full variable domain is DTGVSQNPRHKITKRGQNVTFRCDPISEHNRLYWYRQTLGQGPEFLTYFQNEAQLEKSRLLSDRFSAERPKGSFSTLEIQRTEQGDSAMYLCASSPSGRGSGNTIYFGEGSWLTVV.

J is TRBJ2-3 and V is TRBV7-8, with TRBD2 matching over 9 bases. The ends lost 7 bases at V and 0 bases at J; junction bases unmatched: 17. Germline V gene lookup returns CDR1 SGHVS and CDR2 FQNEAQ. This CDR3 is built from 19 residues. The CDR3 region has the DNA TGTGCCAGCACCTCAGCAGAATATGGGCTAGCGGGAAGCACAGATACGCAGTATTTT. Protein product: CASTSAEYGLAGSTDTQYF.

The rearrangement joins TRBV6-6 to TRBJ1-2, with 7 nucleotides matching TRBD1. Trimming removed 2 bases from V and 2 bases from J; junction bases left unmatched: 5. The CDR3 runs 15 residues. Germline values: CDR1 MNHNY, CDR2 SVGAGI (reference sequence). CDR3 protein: CASSYPPGQNYGYTF. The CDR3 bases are TGTGCCAGCAGTTACCCTCCGGGACAGAACTATGGCTACACCTTC.

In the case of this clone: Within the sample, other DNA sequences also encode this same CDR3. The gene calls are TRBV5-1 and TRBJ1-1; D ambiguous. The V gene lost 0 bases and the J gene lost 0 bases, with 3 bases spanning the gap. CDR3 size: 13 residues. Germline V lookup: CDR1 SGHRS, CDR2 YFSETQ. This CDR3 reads CASSLAVNTEAFF. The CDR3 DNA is TGCGCCAGCAGCTTGGCCGTGAACACTGAAGCTTTCTTT.

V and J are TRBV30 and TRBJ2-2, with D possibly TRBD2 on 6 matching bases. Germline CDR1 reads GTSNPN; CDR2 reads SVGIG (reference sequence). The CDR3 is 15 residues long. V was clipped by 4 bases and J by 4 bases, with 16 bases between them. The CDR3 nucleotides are TGTGCCTGGAACTTAGCGGCCGTGGGCACCGGGGAGCTGTTTTTT. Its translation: CAWNLAAVGTGELFF.

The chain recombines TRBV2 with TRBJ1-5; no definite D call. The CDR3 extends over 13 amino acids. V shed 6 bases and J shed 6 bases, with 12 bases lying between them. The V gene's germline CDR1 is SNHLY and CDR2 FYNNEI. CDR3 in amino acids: CASRPGGGQPQHF. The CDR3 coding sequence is TGTGCCAGCAGACCCGGAGGAGGTCAGCCCCAGCATTTT.

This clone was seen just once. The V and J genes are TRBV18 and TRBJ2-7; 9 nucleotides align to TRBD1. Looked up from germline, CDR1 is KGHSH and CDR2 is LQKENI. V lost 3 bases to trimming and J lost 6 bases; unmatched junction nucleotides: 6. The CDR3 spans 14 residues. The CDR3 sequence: CASSPDRGVSEQYF. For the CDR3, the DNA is TGTGCCAGCTCACCGGACAGGGGAGTAAGCGAGCAGTACTTC.

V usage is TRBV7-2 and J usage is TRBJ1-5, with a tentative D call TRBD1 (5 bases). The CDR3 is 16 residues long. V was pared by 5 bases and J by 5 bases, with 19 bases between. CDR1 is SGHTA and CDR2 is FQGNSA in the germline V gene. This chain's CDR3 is CASSAHGAGSDQPQHF. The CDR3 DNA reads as TGTGCCAGCAGCGCCCACGGGGCCGGGTCCGATCAGCCCCAGCATTTT.